This T cell receptor beta chain originates from a study of blood T cell repertoires in COVID-19. About the study: T cells, B-cell-depleted T cells, or PBMCs supplied cDNA or gDNA.

Per the authors' pipeline: Quantification of nucleated cells was approximated via reference gene primer amplification. Clones were read by immunoSEQ multiplex PCR, and TCRdb kept only the in-frame ones, dropping some. From that table come the V and J calls and clone size; the DNA was used to work out D and trimming. Found here are 170,000 or so clones, less than 90% of them singletons; the top ten hold roughly 13%. The CDR3 extends over 14 amino acids. The germline V gene has CDR1 SGHTA and CDR2 FQGTGA. The V end lost 2 bases, the J end lost 4 bases, and 10 bases lay between the germline ends. The sequencing sample was made of peripheral blood. This sequence joins TRBV7-3 and TRBJ2-3; D remains unclear. This receptor was identified in a man aged 18 to 29 with active or convalescent COVID-19. The DNA for the CDR3 is TGTGCCAGCAGCTTACCCGACTTCTCAGATACGCAGTATTTT. Its translation is CASSLPDFSDTQYF.